This T cell receptor beta chain was documented in a study of regulatory T cells in long-lasting Graves disease. Study conclusions and caveats: TRBV28 was favored in persistent disease, as were TRBJ1-2 and TRBJ2-5.

Both iRepertoire HTBI primers and Arm-PCR of CDR3 regions were used to build the TCR beta libraries. Per the original data handling: The study identified 55 to 80 TRBV and approximately 15 TRBJ segments across samples. TCRdb recomputed calls from the multiplex PCR reads with MiXCR, one row per CDR3 protein. Here the V and J calls rest on TCRdb's processing, not on the authors' analysis. This repertoire shows 450,000 to 700,000 distinct CDR3 sequences, about 14% found once; its top ten account for about 10%. The table lists this clonotype with many counts. What it binds is unknown. As for time point: newly diagnosed GD, antithyroid drugs for less than 3 months. Generation of the TCR library employed RNA extracted from PBMCs. Enrollment of patients was through an endocrinology department in Xi'an, China. The CDR3 runs to 13 residues. Germline CDR1 reads LGHNT; CDR2 reads FRNRAP. Deletions cut 3 bases from V and 4 bases from J, with 8 bases between.

The data also belong to a second study, concerning T cells in Graves' hyperthyroidism and ophthalmopathy. As that report states: Together with thyroid ultrasound, orbital computed tomography, serum thyroxine and TRAb, clinical symptoms were used for diagnoses.

The input for sequencing was peripheral blood mononuclear cells (PBMCs), taken at new diagnosis, from a patient treated with antithyroid drugs. The receptor's source is a man younger than 45 with Graves disease. This chain joins TRBV12-5 and TRBJ2-3; tentative D call: TRBD1 (6 bases). The CDR3 loop is CASGLGGADTQYF. The CDR3 DNA reads TGTGCTAGTGGTTTAGGGGGAGCAGATACGCAGTATTTT.